The next 24 T cell receptor beta chains were all read from a single sample in a study of blood T cells in healthy people across ages. The second PCR ran about 6 to 11 cycles with a sample-barcoded 5' primer and J-beta primers. MiXCR, applied by TCRdb to the 5' RACE reads, yields one record per CDR3 protein. Of about 1 million distinct CDR3 sequences in the sample, under 45% are singletons; the top ten hold about 20%. Sequencing was carried out using blood. The source is a woman in her sixties or seventies in good health.

In DNA, the CDR3 is TGTGCCAGCAGCCTCTCGGGACAGTGGATGAACACTGAAGCTTTCTTT. Amino acid sequence: CASSLSGQWMNTEAFF. The V gene is TRBV27, the J gene TRBJ1-1, with 7 bases aligning to TRBD1. Losses at the gene ends were 6 bases for V and 0 bases for J; bases not matched to a gene: 10. This CDR3 contains 16 residues. Looked up from germline, CDR1 is MNHEY and CDR2 is SMNVEV (reference sequence).

The chain recombines TRBV5-5 with TRBJ2-7; D is unresolved. V lost 0 bases and J lost 3, with 7 bases in between. The CDR3 sequence is 13 residues long. Germline V gene sequence: CDR1 SGHKS, CDR2 YYEKEE (reference sequence). The CDR3 spells CASSLGYYYEQYF. CDR3 sequence (DNA): TGTGCCAGCAGCTTGGGGTACTACTACGAGCAGTACTTC.

The chain couples TRBV5-6 to TRBJ2-5; the match to TRBD2 covers 7 bases. The end of the DNA aligns better with TRBJ2-7, so the J call may be wrong. Germline lookup yields CDR1 SGHDT and CDR2 YYEEEE. The CDR3 runs 14 residues. The CDR3 nucleotides read TGTGCCAGCAGCACTAACCCCGGGACTACCGAGCAGTACTTC. As protein: CASSTNPGTTEQYF.

The chain employs TRBV7-9 and TRBJ2-7; 8 bases line up with TRBD2. The J call may be wrong; the DNA end is better matched by TRBJ2-4. CDR3 length: 14 amino acids. The germline CDR1 and CDR2 sequences are SEHNR and FQNEAQ (reference sequence). CDR3 sequence reads: CASSRRGEGNIQYF. CDR3 sequence (DNA): TGTGCCAGCAGCAGGCGGGGGGAAGGAAACATTCAGTACTTC.

The chain joins TRBV12-3 or TRBV12-4 to TRBJ2-1; unclear D gene. V was clipped by 5 bases and J by 6 bases, with 8 bases between them. The CDR3 has 12 amino acids. CDR3 sequence reads: CASSVRSNEQFF. For the CDR3, the DNA is TGTGCCAGCAGTGTGAGGAGCAATGAGCAGTTCTTC.

There are a few counts of this clonotype. This rearrangement joins TRBV12-3 or TRBV12-4 to TRBJ1-5; D perhaps matches TRBD1 (6 bases). The CDR3 length is 13 residues. Trimming removed 4 bases from V and 4 bases from J, with 8 bases in between. The CDR3: CASSWRGNQPQHF. In DNA form, the CDR3 reads TGTGCCAGCAGTTGGAGGGGGAATCAGCCCCAGCATTTT.

A few counts support this clonotype. The J gene is TRBJ2-5, the V gene TRBV20-1, with 13 nucleotides matching TRBD2. The germline V gene encodes CDR1 DFQATT and CDR2 SNEGSKA (reference sequence). CDR3 size: 17 residues. V gave up 7 bases and J gave up 5 bases; unmatched junction bases: 16. In nucleotides, the CDR3 is TGCAGTGAACCGGGACTAGCGGGACCCGAGAAGTGGGAGACCCAGTACTTC. This gives the protein CSEPGLAGPEKWETQYF.

This clonotype was detected only a few times. J is TRBJ2-7 and V is TRBV18, with 7 bases aligning to TRBD1. J was trimmed by 4 bases and V by 2 bases; bases with no gene match: 11. The CDR3 sequence is 16 residues long. Germline CDR1 and CDR2: KGHSH and LQKENI. CDR3 region: CASSPAPAWDRYEQYF. The CDR3 region has the DNA TGTGCCAGCTCACCAGCGCCTGCTTGGGACAGATACGAGCAGTACTTC.

This clonotype was detected only a few times. V gene TRBV10-3 combines with J gene TRBJ2-7, with 9 bases fitting TRBD1. This CDR3 spans 14 amino acids. Germline V gene lookup returns CDR1 ENHRY and CDR2 SYGVKD. Trimming removed 4 bases from V and 1 base from J; junction bases left unmatched: 2. CDR3 DNA sequence: TGTGCCATCAGTGTGGGACAGGGATCCTACGAGCAGTACTTC. Translated, it gives CAISVGQGSYEQYF.

The J gene is TRBJ2-5, the V gene TRBV4-1, with unresolved D. CDR1 and CDR2 (germline): MGHRA, YSYEKL. Trimming left V 4 bases short and J 3 bases short, with 15 bases between. The CDR3 sequence is 15 residues long. Written as DNA, the CDR3 is TGCGCCAGCAGCCCCTACACATTCAGAGAAGAGACCCAGTACTTC. This encodes CASSPYTFREETQYF.

This chain joins TRBV27 and TRBJ1-5; tentatively, D is TRBD1 (5 bases). The V end lost 6 bases, the J end lost 4 bases, and 16 bases lay between the germline ends. Germline assignment: CDR1 MNHEY and CDR2 SMNVEV (reference sequence). CDR3 length equals 15 residues. The CDR3 loop is CASRGGSAGNQPQHF. DNA of the CDR3: TGTGCCAGCAGGGGGGGTTCCGCGGGGAATCAGCCCCAGCATTTT.

V and J are TRBV20-1 and TRBJ2-1; no reliable D call. The CDR3 runs 14 residues. Trimming removed 3 bases at V and 0 bases at J, with 9 bases between. Germline V CDR1 and CDR2: DFQATT, SNEGSKA (reference sequence). In nucleotides, the CDR3 is TGCAGTGCTAGTCAGGAGAGCTCCTACAATGAGCAGTTCTTC. As protein: CSASQESSYNEQFF.

This sequence joins TRBV12-3 or TRBV12-4 and TRBJ2-7, with D maybe TRBD2 (5 bases). V lost 4 bases and J lost 3, with 13 bases in between. The CDR3 runs to 14 residues. CDR3 sequence reads: CASSWAGLVYEQYF. The CDR3 region has the DNA TGTGCCAGCAGTTGGGCGGGTCTCGTCTACGAGCAGTACTTC.

The chain couples TRBV6-5 to TRBJ1-1, with D maybe TRBD1 (5 bases). Germline lookup yields CDR1 MNHEY and CDR2 SVGAGI. The CDR3 sequence is 16 residues long. V was shortened by 0 bases and J by 0 bases, with 11 bases between the two germline ends. The CDR3 DNA reads as TGTGCCAGCAGTTACTCAACGGGACCTATGAACACTGAAGCTTTCTTT. Translating gives CASSYSTGPMNTEAFF.

The rearrangement uses TRBV12-3 or TRBV12-4 and TRBJ1-2, with D perhaps matching TRBD1 (5 bases). The CDR3 extends over 13 amino acids. V was trimmed by 5 bases and J by 6 bases, leaving 13 bases between them. Written as DNA, the CDR3 is TGTGCCAGCAGTCCCGCAGGGCGAAATGGCTACACCTTC. It yields the protein CASSPAGRNGYTF.

V gene TRBV29-1 combines with J gene TRBJ2-3; TRBD2 matches 12 bases. This CDR3 contains 17 residues. The germline gives CDR1 SQVTM, CDR2 ANQGSEA. The junction had 15 bases not matched to a gene; V was cut back by 4 bases and J by 7 bases. This CDR3 reads CSVGGVGLAGPTHTQYF. CDR3 nucleotide sequence: TGCAGCGTTGGGGGAGTAGGACTAGCGGGACCCACGCATACGCAGTATTTT.

The genes are TRBV20-1 and TRBJ2-5, with D unresolved. The CDR3 spans 12 residues. CDR1 and CDR2 (germline): DFQATT, SNEGSKA (reference sequence). V lost 3 bases and J 5 bases, leaving 10 bases between the germline ends. This CDR3 reads CSASGDSETQYF. The CDR3 DNA follows: TGCAGTGCTAGTGGGGATTCCGAGACCCAGTACTTC.

V is TRBV10-3 and J is TRBJ2-2, with D possibly matching TRBD2 (6 bases). CDR1 is ENHRY and CDR2 is SYGVKD in the germline V gene. Trimming shortened V by 0 bases and J by 4 bases, and 9 bases separated the two germline ends. This CDR3 comprises 15 residues. The CDR3 loop reads CAISESGGGTGELFF. In DNA, the CDR3 is TGTGCCATCAGTGAGTCCGGGGGAGGCACCGGGGAGCTGTTTTTT.

The chain employs TRBV20-1 and TRBJ2-2; D possibly uses TRBD1 or TRBD2 (5 bases each). The V end lost 3 bases, the J end lost 2 bases, and 7 bases lay between the germline ends. The CDR3 length is 13 residues. The germline gives CDR1 DFQATT, CDR2 SNEGSKA (reference sequence). The chain's CDR3 is CSASGGNTGELFF. CDR3 sequence (DNA): TGCAGTGCTAGTGGGGGTAACACCGGGGAGCTGTTTTTT.

The chain uses TRBV4-1 and TRBJ2-1; TRBD2 might be the D (5 bases). This CDR3 is 15 amino acids long. V lost 0 bases, J lost 8 bases, and 14 bases lay in between. From germline, CDR1 is MGHRA and CDR2 YSYEKL. CDR3 sequence (DNA): TGCGCCAGCAGCCAAGATTGGAGGTCTGGGGATGAGCAGTTCTTC. Amino acids: CASSQDWRSGDEQFF.

A few counts support this clonotype. The V gene is TRBV13, the J gene TRBJ1-2; D is ambiguous. V lost 3 bases and J lost 4, with 15 bases in between. Per germline, CDR1 PRHDT and CDR2 FYEKMQ (reference sequence). The length of the CDR3 is 15 residues. CDR3 loop: CASSLGGSPAYGYTF. CDR3 in DNA: TGTGCCAGCAGCTTGGGCGGATCCCCGGCCTATGGCTACACCTTC.

The gene calls are TRBV18 and TRBJ2-3, with D hard to call. Deletions cut 4 bases from V and 6 bases from J, with 14 bases between. Germline V lookup: CDR1 KGHSH, CDR2 LQKENI. This CDR3 comprises 14 residues. CDR3 DNA sequence: TGTGCCAGCTCACAGGAGCGCCCGAGGGATACGCAGTATTTT. Amino acids: CASSQERPRDTQYF.

The table lists this clonotype with a few counts. The CDR3 loop is CASSGFNEQFF. The DNA of the CDR3 is TGTGCCAGCAGTGGATTCAATGAGCAGTTCTTC. The gene calls are TRBV28 and TRBJ2-1; D gene unclear. This CDR3 has 11 residues. Germline V gene sequence: CDR1 MDHEN, CDR2 SYDVKM. Trimming removed 5 bases from V and 6 bases from J, with 5 bases in between. Full variable domain (rest looked up from reference TRBV28 and TRBJ2-1): DVKVTQSSRYLVKRTGEKVFLECVQDMDHENMFWYRQDPGLGLRLIYFSYDVKMKEKGDIPEGYSVSREKKERFSLILESASTNQTSMYLCASSGFNEQFFGPGTRLTVL.

This chain connects TRBV20-1 to TRBJ2-3; D is possibly TRBD2 (6 bases). Germline CDR1 reads DFQATT; CDR2 reads SNEGSKA (reference sequence). The V end was cut by 2 bases, the J end by 0 bases, with 12 bases between. CDR3 length: 15 residues. CDR3 nucleotides: TGCAGTGCTAGACATAGCGGATCTAGCACAGATACGCAGTATTTT. Amino acids: CSARHSGSSTDTQYF.